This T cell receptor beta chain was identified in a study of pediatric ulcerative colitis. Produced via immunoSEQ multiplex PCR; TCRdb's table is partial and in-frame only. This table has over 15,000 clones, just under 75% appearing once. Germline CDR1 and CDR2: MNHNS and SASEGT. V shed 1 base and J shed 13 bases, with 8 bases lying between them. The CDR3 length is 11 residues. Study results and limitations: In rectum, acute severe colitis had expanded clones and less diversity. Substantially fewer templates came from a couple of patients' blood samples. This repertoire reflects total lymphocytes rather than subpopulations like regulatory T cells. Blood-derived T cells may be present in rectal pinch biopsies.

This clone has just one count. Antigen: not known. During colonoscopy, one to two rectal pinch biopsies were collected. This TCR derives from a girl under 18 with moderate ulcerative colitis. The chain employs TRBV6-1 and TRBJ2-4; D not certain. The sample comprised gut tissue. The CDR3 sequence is CASSEGGFQYF. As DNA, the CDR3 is TGTGCCAGCAGTGAAGGGGGATTCCAGTACTTC.